This T cell receptor (beta chain) comes out of a study of glioma-infiltrating T cells after dendritic cell vaccination. Primers: 60 V beta forward and 13 J beta reverse. Sequenced by immunoSEQ multiplex PCR; TCRdb stores in-frame clones only, minus some. The profile shows tens of thousands of clones, over 75% of them singletons. The receptor comes from a human donor with glioblastoma. This material consisted of blood, taken before dendritic cell vaccination.

CDR3 amino acids: CASSLGRTSGSPEQFF. CDR3 bases: TGTGCCAGCAGCTTGGGCCGGACTAGCGGGAGTCCTGAGCAGTTCTTC. The gene calls are TRBV5-6 and TRBJ2-1, with 13 bases that match TRBD2. The V segment lost 0 bases and the J segment 9 bases; nucleotides outside the gene matches: 6. The CDR3 sequence is 16 residues long. CDR1 SGHDT and CDR2 YYEEEE come from the germline V gene.